This TCR beta chain was retrieved from a study of breast tumors, draining lymph nodes, adjacent tissues. The germline V gene has CDR1 KGHDR and CDR2 SFDVKD. Trimming took off 4 bases at V and 0 bases at J, with 9 bases between the two ends. The CDR3 spans 15 residues. At least ten counts were recorded for this clonotype. Axillary draining lymph nodes of breast cancer patients supplied the node samples. Using its own MiXCR run on the multiplex PCR reads, TCRdb lists one record per CDR3 protein. The sample comprises under 300,000 distinct CDR3 sequences, under 40% of which are singletons, and under 4.5% rests with the top ten.

The chain links TRBV24-1 to TRBJ1-3, with no clear D. Sequences were obtained from axillary lymph node tissue. The TCR originated in a female donor with breast cancer. Some clones in this sample may be carry-over from other donors' samples. The chain's CDR3 is CATSDAASSGNTIYF. Written as DNA, the CDR3 is TGTGCCACCAGTGACGCGGCGAGCTCTGGAAACACCATATATTTT.